This TCR beta chain was recovered during a study of CD8 T cells in Susac syndrome. Broader study findings: The study's TCR sequencing and HLA analysis drew on a certain number of individuals. That number was acknowledged as relatively small.

About 0.5 to 1 ug RNA was reverse transcribed with random hexamers. immunoSEQ multiplex PCR amplified TCR beta CDR3 across 54 Vbeta, 13 Jbeta. A single record per CDR3 protein comes from TCRdb applying MiXCR to the immunoSEQ multiplex PCR reads. The sample contains about 70,000 distinct CDR3 sequences, around 93% of which appear only once. With 7 bases clipped from V and 6 bases from J, the junction kept 12 bases outside the gene matches. The CDR3 loop spans 15 amino acids. CDR1 LNHDA and CDR2 SQIVND come from the germline V gene (reference sequence). In the case of this clonotype: The target antigen is unknown.

Sequencing of TCR beta, carried out with a high-throughput approach, was applied to CD8+ and CD4+ T cells from the blood. TEMRA cells were FACS-enriched and CD8+ and CD4+ T cells negatively isolated. The chain is built from TRBV19 and TRBJ1-5; 7 positions match TRBD1. This TCR derives from a human donor in good health. Sequenced: CD8+ T cells from PBMCs. The CDR3 reads CASKEGAVGIQPQHF. Here the CDR3 DNA reads TGTGCCAGTAAAGAGGGGGCGGTTGGAATTCAGCCCCAGCATTTT.